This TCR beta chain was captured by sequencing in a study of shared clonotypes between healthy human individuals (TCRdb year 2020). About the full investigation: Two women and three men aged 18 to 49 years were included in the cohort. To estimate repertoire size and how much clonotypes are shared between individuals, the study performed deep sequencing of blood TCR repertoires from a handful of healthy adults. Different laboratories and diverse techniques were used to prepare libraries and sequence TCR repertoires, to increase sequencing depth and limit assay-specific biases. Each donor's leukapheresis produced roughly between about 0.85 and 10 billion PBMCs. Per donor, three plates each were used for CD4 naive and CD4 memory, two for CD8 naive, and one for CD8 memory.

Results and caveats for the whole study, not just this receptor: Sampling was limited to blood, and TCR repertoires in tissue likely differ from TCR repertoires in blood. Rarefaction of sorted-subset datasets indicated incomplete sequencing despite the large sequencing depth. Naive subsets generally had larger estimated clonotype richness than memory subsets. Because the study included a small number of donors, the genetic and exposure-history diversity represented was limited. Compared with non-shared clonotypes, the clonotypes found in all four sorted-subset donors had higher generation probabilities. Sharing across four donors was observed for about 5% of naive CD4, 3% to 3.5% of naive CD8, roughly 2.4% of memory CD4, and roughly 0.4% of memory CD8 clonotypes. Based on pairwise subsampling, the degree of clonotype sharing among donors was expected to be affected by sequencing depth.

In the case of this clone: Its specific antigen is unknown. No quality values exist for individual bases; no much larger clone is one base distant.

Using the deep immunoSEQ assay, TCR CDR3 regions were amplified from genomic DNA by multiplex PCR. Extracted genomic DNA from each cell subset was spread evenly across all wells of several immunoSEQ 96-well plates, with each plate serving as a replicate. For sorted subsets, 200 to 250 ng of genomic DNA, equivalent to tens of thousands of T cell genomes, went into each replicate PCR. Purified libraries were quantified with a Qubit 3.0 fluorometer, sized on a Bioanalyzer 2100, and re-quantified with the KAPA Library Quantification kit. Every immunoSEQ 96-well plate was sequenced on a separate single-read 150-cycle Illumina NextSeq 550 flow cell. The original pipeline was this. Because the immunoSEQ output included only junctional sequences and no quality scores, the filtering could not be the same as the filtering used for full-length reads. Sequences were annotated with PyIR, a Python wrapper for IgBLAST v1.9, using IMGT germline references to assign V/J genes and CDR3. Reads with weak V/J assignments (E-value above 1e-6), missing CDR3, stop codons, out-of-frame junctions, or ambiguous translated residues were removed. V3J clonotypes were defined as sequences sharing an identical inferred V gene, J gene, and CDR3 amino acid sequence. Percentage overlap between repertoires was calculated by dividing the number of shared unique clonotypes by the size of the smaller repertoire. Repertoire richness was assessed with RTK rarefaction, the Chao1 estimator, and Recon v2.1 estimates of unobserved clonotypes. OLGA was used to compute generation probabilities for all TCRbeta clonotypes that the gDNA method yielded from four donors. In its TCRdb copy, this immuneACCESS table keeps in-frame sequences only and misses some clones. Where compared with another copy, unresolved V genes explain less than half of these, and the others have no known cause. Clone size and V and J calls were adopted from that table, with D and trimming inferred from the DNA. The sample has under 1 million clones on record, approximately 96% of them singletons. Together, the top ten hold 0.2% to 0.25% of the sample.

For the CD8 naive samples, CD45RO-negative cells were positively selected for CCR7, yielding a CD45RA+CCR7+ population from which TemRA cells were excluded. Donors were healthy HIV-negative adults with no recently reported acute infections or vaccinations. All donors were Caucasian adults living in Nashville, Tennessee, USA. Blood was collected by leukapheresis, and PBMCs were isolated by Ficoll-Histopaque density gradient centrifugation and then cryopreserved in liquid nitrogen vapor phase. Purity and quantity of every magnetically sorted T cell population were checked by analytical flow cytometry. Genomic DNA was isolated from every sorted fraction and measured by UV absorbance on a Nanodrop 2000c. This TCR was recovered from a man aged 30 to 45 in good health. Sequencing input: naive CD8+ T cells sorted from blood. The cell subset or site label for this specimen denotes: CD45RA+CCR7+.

This receptor carries the CDR3 CASAVGGYEQFF. The DNA sequence is TGTGCCAGCGCGGTAGGAGGCTATGAGCAGTTCTTC. Recombination connected TRBV14 to TRBJ2-1; possibly the D gene is TRBD2, per 5 matching bases. The CDR3 measures 12 amino acids from cysteine to phenylalanine. Kept here is only the CDR3 DNA, which spans 36 bases and is read in frame from base 1. The germline ends are 13 bases apart after V is trimmed by 8 bases and J by 8 bases. From the germline V gene, CDR1 is SGHDN and CDR2 is FVKESK.